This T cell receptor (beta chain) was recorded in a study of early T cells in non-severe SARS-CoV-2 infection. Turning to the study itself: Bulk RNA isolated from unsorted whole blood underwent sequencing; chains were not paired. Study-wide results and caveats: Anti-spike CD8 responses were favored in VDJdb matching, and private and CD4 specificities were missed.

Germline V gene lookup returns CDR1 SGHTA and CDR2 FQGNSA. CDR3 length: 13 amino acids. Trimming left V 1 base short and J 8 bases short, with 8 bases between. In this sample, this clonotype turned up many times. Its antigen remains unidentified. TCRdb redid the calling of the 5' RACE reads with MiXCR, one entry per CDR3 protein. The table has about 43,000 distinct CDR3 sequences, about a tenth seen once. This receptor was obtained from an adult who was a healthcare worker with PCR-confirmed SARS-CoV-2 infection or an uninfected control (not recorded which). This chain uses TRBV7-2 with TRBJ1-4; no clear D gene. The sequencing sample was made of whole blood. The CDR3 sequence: CASSLEKREKLFF. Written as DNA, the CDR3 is TGTGCCAGCAGCTTAGAGAAAAGAGAAAAACTGTTTTTT.